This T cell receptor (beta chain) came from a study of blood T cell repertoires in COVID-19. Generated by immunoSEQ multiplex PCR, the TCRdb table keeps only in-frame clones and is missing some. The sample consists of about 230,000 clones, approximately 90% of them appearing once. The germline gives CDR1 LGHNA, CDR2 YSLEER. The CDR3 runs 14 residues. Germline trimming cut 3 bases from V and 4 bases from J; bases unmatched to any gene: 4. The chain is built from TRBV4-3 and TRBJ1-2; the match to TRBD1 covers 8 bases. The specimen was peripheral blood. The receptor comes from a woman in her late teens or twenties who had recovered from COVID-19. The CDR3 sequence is CASSHPGQGYGYTF. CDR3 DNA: TGCGCCAGCAGCCACCCCGGACAGGGCTATGGCTACACCTTC.